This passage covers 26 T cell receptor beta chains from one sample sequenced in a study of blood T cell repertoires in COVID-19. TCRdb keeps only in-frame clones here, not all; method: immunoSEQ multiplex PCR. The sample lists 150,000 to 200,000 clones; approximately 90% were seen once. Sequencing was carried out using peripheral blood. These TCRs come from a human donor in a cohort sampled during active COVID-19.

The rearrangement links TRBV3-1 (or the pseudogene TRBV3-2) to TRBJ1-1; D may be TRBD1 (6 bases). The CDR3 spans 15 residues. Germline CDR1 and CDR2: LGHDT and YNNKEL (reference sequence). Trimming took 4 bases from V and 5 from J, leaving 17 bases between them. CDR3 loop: CASSPPRGRETEAFF. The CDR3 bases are TGTGCCAGCAGCCCCCCCAGGGGAAGGGAAACTGAAGCTTTCTTT.

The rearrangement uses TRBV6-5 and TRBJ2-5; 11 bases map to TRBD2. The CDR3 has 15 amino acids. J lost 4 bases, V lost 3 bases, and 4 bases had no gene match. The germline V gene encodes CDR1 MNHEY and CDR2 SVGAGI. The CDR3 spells CASSYPTSGRETQYF. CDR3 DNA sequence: TGTGCCAGCAGTTATCCAACTAGCGGGAGAGAGACCCAGTACTTC.

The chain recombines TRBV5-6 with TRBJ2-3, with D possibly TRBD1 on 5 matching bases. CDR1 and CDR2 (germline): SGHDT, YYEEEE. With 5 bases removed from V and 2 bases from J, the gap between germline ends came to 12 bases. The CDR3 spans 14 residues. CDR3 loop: CASRRGTDTDTQYF. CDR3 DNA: TGTGCCAGCAGAAGGGGAACTGACACAGATACGCAGTATTTT.

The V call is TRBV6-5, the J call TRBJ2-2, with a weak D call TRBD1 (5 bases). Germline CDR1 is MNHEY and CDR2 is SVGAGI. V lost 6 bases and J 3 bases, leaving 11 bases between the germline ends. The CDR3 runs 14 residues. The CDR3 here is CASSLSGYTGELFF. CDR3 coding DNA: TGTGCCAGCAGCCTGTCAGGGTACACCGGGGAGCTGTTTTTT.

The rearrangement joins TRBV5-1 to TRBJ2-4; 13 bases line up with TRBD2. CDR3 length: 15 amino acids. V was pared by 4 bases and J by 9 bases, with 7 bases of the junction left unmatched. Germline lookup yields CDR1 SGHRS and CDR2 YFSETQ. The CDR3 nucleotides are TGCGCCAGCAGCGACACCGGGACTAGCGGGACCATTCAGTACTTC. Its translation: CASSDTGTSGTIQYF.

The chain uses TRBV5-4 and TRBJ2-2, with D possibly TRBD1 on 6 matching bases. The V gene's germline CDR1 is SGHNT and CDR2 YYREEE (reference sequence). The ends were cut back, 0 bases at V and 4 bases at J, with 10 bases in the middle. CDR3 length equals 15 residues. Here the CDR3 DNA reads TGTGCCAGCAGCTTGGACAGGGCGGGCACCGGGGAGCTGTTTTTT. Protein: CASSLDRAGTGELFF.

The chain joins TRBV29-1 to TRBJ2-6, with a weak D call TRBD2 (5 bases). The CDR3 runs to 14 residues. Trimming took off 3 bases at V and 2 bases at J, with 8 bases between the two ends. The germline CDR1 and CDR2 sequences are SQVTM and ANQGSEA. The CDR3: CSVDGGAGANVLTF. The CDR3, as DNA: TGCAGCGTTGATGGAGGTGCTGGGGCCAACGTCCTGACTTTC.

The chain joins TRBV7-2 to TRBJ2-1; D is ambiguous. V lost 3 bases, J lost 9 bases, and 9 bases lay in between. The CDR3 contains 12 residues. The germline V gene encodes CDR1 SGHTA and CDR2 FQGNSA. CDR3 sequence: CASSFRVGEQFF. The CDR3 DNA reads TGTGCCAGCAGCTTTCGGGTGGGTGAGCAGTTCTTC. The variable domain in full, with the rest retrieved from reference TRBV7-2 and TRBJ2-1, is GAGVSQSPSNKVTEKGKDVELRCDPISGHTALYWYRQSLGQGLEFLIYFQGNSAPDKSGLPSDRFSAERTGGSVSTLTIQRTQQEDSAVYLCASSFRVGEQFFGPGTRLTVL.

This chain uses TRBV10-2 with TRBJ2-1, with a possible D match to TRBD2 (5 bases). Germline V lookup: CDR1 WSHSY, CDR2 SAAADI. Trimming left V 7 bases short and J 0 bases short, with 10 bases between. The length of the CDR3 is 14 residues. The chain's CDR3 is CASTAALSYNEQFF. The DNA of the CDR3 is TGCGCCAGCACAGCGGCCCTCTCCTACAATGAGCAGTTCTTC.

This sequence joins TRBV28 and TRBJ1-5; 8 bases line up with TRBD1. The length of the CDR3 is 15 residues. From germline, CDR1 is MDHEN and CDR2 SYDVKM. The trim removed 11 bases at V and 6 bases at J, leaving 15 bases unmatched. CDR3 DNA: TGTGCCCACGACAGGGGATACGGGAATCGTCAGCCCCAGCATTTT. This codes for CAHDRGYGNRQPQHF.

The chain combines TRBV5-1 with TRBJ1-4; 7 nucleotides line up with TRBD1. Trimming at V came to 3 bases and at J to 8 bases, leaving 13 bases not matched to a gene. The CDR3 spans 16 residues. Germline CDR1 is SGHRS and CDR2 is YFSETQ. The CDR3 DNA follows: TGCGCCAGCAGCTCCCAGGGGGTACAGGGAGGAGAAAAACTGTTTTTT. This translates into CASSSQGVQGGEKLFF.

CDR3 in amino acids: CATSDPGAEITDTQYF. CDR3 DNA: TGTGCCACCAGTGACCCAGGGGCCGAAATCACAGATACGCAGTATTTT. The chain couples TRBV24-1 to TRBJ2-3; D possibly corresponds to TRBD1 (6 bases). Germline V CDR1 and CDR2: KGHDR, SFDVKD. The CDR3 consists of 16 residues. Trimming pared 4 bases from V and 2 bases from J, leaving 15 bases between.

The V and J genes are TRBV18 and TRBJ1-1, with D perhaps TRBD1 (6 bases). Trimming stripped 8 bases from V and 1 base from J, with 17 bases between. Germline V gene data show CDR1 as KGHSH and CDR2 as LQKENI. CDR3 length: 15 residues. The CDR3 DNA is TGTGCCAGCACGACATGGGACACCAAGAACACTGAAGCTTTCTTT. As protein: CASTTWDTKNTEAFF.

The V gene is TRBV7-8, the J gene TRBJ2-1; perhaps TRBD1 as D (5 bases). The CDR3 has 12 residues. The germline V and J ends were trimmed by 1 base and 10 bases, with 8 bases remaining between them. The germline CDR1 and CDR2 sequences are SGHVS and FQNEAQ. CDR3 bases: TGTGCCAGCAGCTTAGAGGCAGGGGAGCAGTTCTTC. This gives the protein CASSLEAGEQFF. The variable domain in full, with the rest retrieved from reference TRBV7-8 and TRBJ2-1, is GAGVSQSPRYKVAKRGQDVALRCDPISGHVSLFWYQQALGQGPEFLTYFQNEAQLDKSGLPSDRFFAERPEGSVSTLKIQRTQQEDSAVYLCASSLEAGEQFFGPGTRLTVL.

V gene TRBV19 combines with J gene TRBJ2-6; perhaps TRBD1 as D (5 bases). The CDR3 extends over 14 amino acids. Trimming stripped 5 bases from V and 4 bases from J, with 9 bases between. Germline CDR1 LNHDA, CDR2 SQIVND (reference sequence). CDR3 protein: CASSSGLGANVLTF. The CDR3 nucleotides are TGTGCCAGTAGTTCAGGGTTGGGGGCCAACGTCCTGACTTTC.

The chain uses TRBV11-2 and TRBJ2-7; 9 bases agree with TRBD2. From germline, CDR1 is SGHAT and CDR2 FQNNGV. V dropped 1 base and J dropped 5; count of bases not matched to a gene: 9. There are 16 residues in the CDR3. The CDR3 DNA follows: TGTGCCAGCAGCTTAGGAATAGGCGGGAGGGCCGACGAGCAGTACTTC. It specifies CASSLGIGGRADEQYF.

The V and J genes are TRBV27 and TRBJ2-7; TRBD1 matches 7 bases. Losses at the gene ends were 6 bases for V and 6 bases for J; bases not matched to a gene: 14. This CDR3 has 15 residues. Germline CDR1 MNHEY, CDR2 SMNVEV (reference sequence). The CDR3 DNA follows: TGTGCCAGCAGGGCCGGGACAGCGGTGGGGGTCGAGCAGTACTTC. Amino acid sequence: CASRAGTAVGVEQYF.

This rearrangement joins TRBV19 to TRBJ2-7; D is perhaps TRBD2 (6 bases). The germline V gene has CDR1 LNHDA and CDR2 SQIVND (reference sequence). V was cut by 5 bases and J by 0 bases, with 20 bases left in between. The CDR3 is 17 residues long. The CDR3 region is CASSRNLALGSSYEQYF. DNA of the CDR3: TGTGCCAGTAGTCGCAATCTAGCGTTAGGGAGCTCCTACGAGCAGTACTTC.

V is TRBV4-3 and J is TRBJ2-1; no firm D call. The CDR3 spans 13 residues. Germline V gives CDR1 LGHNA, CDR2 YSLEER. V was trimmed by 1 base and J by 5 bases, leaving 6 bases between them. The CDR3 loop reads CASSQVLDNEQFF. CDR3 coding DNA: TGCGCCAGCAGCCAAGTCCTAGACAATGAGCAGTTCTTC.

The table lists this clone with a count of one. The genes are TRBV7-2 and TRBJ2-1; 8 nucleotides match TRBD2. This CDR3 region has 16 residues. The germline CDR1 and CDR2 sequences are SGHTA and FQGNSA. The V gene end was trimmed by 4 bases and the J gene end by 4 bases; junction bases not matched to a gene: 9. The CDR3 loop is CASSSHRGGLYNEQFF. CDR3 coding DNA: TGTGCCAGCAGCTCCCACCGGGGGGGCTTGTACAATGAGCAGTTCTTC.

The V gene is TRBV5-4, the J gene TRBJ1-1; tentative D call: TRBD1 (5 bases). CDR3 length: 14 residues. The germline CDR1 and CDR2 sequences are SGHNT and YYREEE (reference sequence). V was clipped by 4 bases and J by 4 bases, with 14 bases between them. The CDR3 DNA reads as TGTGCCAGCAGCGCCTATCAAAGGGGCACTGAAGCTTTCTTT. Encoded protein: CASSAYQRGTEAFF.

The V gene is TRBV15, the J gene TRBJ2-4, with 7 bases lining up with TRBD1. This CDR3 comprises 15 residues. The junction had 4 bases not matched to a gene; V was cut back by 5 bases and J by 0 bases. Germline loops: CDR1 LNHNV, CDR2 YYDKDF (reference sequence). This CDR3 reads CATSGGQRAKNIQYF. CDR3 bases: TGTGCCACCAGCGGGGGACAGAGAGCCAAAAACATTCAGTACTTC.

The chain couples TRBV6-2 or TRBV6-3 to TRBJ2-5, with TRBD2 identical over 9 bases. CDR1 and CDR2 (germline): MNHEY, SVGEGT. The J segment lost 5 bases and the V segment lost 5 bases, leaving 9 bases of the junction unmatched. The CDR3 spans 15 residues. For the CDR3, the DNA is TGTGCCAGCAGTAGGACTAGCGCCCTCCGGGAGACCCAGTACTTC. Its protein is CASSRTSALRETQYF.

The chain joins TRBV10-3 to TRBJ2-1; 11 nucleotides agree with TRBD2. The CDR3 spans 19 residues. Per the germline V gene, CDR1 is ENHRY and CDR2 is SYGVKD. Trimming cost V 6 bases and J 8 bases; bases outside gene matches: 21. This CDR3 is CAIRDRVTSGIGGMYEQFF. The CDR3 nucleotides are TGTGCCATCAGGGACCGGGTGACTAGCGGGATAGGGGGTATGTATGAGCAGTTCTTC.

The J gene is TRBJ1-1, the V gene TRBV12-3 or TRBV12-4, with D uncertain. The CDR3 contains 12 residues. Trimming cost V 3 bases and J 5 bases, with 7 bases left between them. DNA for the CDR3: TGTGCCAGCAGTTTGCGGGGAACTGAAGCTTTCTTT. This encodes CASSLRGTEAFF.

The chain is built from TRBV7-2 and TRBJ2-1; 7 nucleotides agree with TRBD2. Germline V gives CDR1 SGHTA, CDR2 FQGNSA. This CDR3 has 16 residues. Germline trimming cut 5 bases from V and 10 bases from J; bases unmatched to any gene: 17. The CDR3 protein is CASSRRQRGATREQFF. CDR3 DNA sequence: TGTGCCAGCAGCCGGCGGCAGCGGGGAGCAACGCGCGAGCAGTTCTTC.